This TCR beta chain originates from a study of blood T cell repertoires in COVID-19 (dated by TCRdb to 2020 to 2022). Broadly, across the study: Samples covering the acute and convalescent phases of COVID-19 were provided by collaborators in the United States, Italy and Spain. The material from the prospective study consisted of cDNA or gDNA derived from T cells, B-cell-depleted T cells, or PBMCs. Deeply sampled blood TCRbeta repertoires from subjects exposed to, actively infected with, or recovered from COVID-19 were included in the dataset. The repertoires were released in a freely available public database intended as a resource for research on the immune response to SARS-CoV-2. Samples came from the ongoing ImmuneRACE study (first 160 participants) plus 1,254 subjects from 6 global collaborators. A de-identified subject ID, COVID-19 status, age in years and sex were almost always included in the sample metadata. Where available, HLA class I and class II types were taken from metadata supplied by the sample provider and were not determined by assay-based typing.

The immunoSEQ Assay, a bias-controlled multiplex PCR, was used to amplify TCRbeta CDR3 regions from genomic DNA. The paper's processing steps were these. The number of nucleated cells in each sample was estimated by amplification of reference gene primers within the assay. To quantify the absolute abundance of each unique TCRbeta CDR3 rearrangement, sequence reads were collapsed and filtered. Productive Simpson clonality was computed per sample as the square root of Simpson's diversity index over productive rearrangements. As stored in TCRdb, this immuneACCESS dataset retains in-frame rearrangements with V and J assigned. A fraction of the clones does not appear; measured against another copy, unresolved V genes explain less than half of the discrepancy, and the remainder lacks a known reason. V and J calls and clone size come straight from that table; D and trimming were deduced from the DNA. The sample table lists 300,000 to 400,000 clones, around 87% of them with a count of one. The ten top clones hold under 3% of the sample.

The study at large found these results: The quantity of clinical and demographic metadata differed by source and by participant and was supplied without curation.

Reading the germline V gene gives CDR1 SQVTM and CDR2 ANQGSEA. Trimming takes 7 bases off V and 4 bases off J; junction bases not matched to a gene: 15. Measured from the cysteine to the phenylalanine, the CDR3 is 15 residues long. Solely the CDR3 DNA is kept, with 45 bases framed from the first base. Worth noting for this clone: Which antigen it targets is not known. No much larger clone exists at a distance of one base, and base qualities are not known.

The collaborating institutions used their own protocols to collect whole blood in K2EDTA tubes. For TCRbeta analysis, collaborator samples were shipped as frozen whole blood, as isolated PBMCs, or as DNA extracted from either sample type. The material sequenced was peripheral blood. This TCR came from a human donor in a cohort sampled during active COVID-19. The chain is made from TRBV29-1 and TRBJ2-7; 8 junctional bases match TRBD2. The base sequence is TGCAGCGCTGCCCTTAGCGGGGCGGAACCTTACGAGCAGTACTTC. Its amino acids are CSAALSGAEPYEQYF.